This is a list of T cell receptor beta chains from one sample in a study of CD8 T cells in Susac syndrome. Each CDR3 protein gets one entry after TCRdb re-called the immunoSEQ multiplex PCR reads with MiXCR. The table has under 200,000 distinct CDR3 sequences, 85% to 95% seen once. The specimen sequenced was CD8+ T cells from PBMCs. Receptors were obtained from a human donor with multiple sclerosis. Each CDR3 is given with its conserved first and last residue. D genes are given only for firm matches.

j_call v_call d_call cdr3_length cdr3_nt cdr3_aa
TRBJ2-6 TRBV12-3/TRBV12-4 NA 14 TGTGCCAGCAGCACCCGGTCTGGGGCCAACGTCCTGACTTTC CASSTRSGANVLTF
TRBJ2-7 TRBV20-1 NA 14 TGCAGTGCTAGAGACCCCCTGACAGGCTGGGAGCAGTACTTC CSARDPLTGWEQYF
TRBJ2-1 TRBV3-1 TRBD2 18 TGTGCCAGCAGCCAGGGTGGACTAGCGGGATTAATGGACAATGAGCAGTTCTTC CASSQGGLAGLMDNEQFF
TRBJ2-1 TRBV3-1 TRBD2 15 TGTGCCAGCAGCCAAGGGACTAGCGGGACTAATGAGCAGTTCTTC CASSQGTSGTNEQFF
TRBJ1-2 TRBV9 NA 14 TGTGCCAGCAGCGGCACCTCGGGCCACTATGGCTACACCTTC CASSGTSGHYGYTF
TRBJ2-3 TRBV29-1 NA 12 TGCAGCGTTGAGGAGGAGTTGGATACGCAGTATTTT CSVEEELDTQYF
TRBJ2-7 TRBV20-1 NA 15 TGCAGTGCTAGTCCCCACCTTGGCAGGGCCGACGAGCAGTACTTC CSASPHLGRADEQYF
TRBJ2-2 TRBV20-1 NA 13 TGCAGTGCTAGAACGGCGAACACCGGGGAGCTGTTTTTT CSARTANTGELFF
TRBJ1-5 TRBV7-8 TRBD1 16 TGTGCCAGCAGCTTGTGGACAGGGGATAGCAATCAGCCCCAGCATTTT CASSLWTGDSNQPQHF
TRBJ1-5 TRBV12-3/TRBV12-4 TRBD1 14 TGTGCCAGCAGGGAGACAGGGGAGGGACAGCCCCAGCATTTT CASRETGEGQPQHF